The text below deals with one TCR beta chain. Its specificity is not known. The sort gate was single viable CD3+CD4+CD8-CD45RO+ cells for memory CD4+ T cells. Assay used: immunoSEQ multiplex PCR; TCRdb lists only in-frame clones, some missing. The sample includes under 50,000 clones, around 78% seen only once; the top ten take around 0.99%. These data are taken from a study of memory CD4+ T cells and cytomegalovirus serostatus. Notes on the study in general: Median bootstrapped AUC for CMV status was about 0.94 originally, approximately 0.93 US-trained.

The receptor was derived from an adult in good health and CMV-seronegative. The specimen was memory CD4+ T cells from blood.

The CDR3 DNA reads TGTGCCAGCACCCCTGACAGGGAAGGGCAGCCCCAGCATTTT. It encodes CASTPDREGQPQHF. The J gene is TRBJ1-5, the V gene TRBV2; 7 positions match TRBD1. CDR1 and CDR2 from the germline V gene are SNHLY and FYNNEI. This CDR3 contains 14 residues. V trimming: 7 bases; J trimming: 7 bases; junction bases outside the gene matches: 10.